This T cell receptor (beta chain) appears in the sequencing data of a study of technical replicates of blood from a few donors. The CDR3 consists of 13 residues. V shed 7 bases and J 4 bases; nucleotides not matched to a gene: 1. The germline CDR1 and CDR2 sequences are MNHEY and SVGAGI. Clones were sequenced by immunoSEQ multiplex PCR, and TCRdb holds only the in-frame ones, with some missing. Here the sample spans about 66,000 clones, approximately 90% being singletons. This clonotype was obtained from a human donor in good health. V and J are TRBV6-5 and TRBJ2-1; 10 bases align to TRBD1. Sequencing was performed on T cells isolated from PBMCs. CDR3 sequence (DNA): TGTGCCAGCATGGACAGGGGGTACAATGAGCAGTTCTTC. Translated: CASMDRGYNEQFF.